The entry below describes one T cell receptor beta chain. Its antigen is undetermined. This sample stems from a study of Ad26.COV2.S vaccination and SARS-CoV-2 variants. For the study at large: The vaccine Ad26.COV2.S was put into the muscle once, or twice with 56 days between.

The protocol was immunoSEQ multiplex PCR, while the TCRdb copy is restricted to in-frame clones and leaves out a portion. Among a few hundred thousand clones listed, 92% were seen once. Regarding treatment: some 20 received Ad26.COV2.S at low or high dose, single or two shots; 5 received placebo; per-sample allocation not given. Samples analyzed were those drawn on day 63 after the first vaccine or placebo injection. The donor was a Boston adult aged 18-55 years. Study-level findings and limits: Similar non-spike TCR breadth was seen in vaccine and placebo recipients.

The V gene lost 5 bases and the J gene lost 0 bases, with 14 bases spanning the gap. Germline CDR1 reads LNHDA; CDR2 reads SQIVND (reference sequence). The CDR3 runs 16 residues. The starting material was peripheral blood, obtained in a trial of Ad26.COV2.S vaccine versus placebo. The rearrangement joins TRBV19 to TRBJ2-4; D unclear. This receptor was obtained from a person between 18 and 65 years old who received the Ad26.COV2.S COVID-19 vaccine or a placebo. CDR3 sequence: CASSSPYELAKNIQYF. The CDR3 DNA sequence: TGTGCCAGTAGTTCCCCCTATGAACTAGCCAAAAACATTCAGTACTTC.